Sequencing of this T cell receptor (beta chain) was carried out in a study of CD8+ T cells in alopecia areata. Whole-study context: Patients in the treated group were given tofacitinib by mouth, 5 to 10 mg twice a day. Broader study findings: Scalp clonality, together with expanded CD8+ clones among the top 100, fell significantly with tofacitinib. Persistence during tofacitinib was seen for many expanded lesional clones in scalp and blood.

A note on this clone: Its specificity is unknown.

The CDR3 runs to 15 residues. The germline V gene encodes CDR1 SGHTA and CDR2 FQGNSA. The junction had 4 bases not matched to a gene; V was cut back by 2 bases and J by 5 bases. The treatment here: oral pan-JAK inhibitor, 5-10 mg twice daily. Both peripheral blood and punch biopsies of lesional scalp skin were obtained from patients who had alopecia areata. Once RNA had been extracted, it was reverse transcribed into cDNA to act as the sequencing template. TCRdb's table, derived via immunoSEQ multiplex PCR, lists solely in-frame clones and lacks some. The sample lists about 190,000 clones; 45% to 75% were seen once.

This receptor was identified in a human donor with alopecia areata. The sample consisted of CD4+ T cells sorted from blood, taken at week 4, from a patient treated with tofacitinib. The rearrangement uses TRBV7-2 and TRBJ2-5; TRBD2 matches at 11 bases. The CDR3 bases are TGTGCCAGCAGCTTAACTAGCGGGAGAAGGGAGACCCAGTACTTC. Amino acids: CASSLTSGRRETQYF.